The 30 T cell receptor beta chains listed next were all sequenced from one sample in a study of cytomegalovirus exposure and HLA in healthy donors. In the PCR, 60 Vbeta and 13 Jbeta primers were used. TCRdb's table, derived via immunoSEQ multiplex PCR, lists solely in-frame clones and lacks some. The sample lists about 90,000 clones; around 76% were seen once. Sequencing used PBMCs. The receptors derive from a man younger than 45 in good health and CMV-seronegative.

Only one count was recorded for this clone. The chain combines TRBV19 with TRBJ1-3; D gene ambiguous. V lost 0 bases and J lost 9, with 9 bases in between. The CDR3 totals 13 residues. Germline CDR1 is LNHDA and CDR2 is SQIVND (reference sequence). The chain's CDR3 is CASSIEWGGTIYF. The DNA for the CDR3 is TGTGCCAGTAGTATAGAATGGGGAGGCACCATATATTTT. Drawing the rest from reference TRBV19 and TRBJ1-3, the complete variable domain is DGGITQSPKYLFRKEGQNVTLSCEQNLNHDAMYWYRQDPGQGLRLIYYSQIVNDFQKGDIAEGYSVSREKKESFPLTVTSAQKNPTAFYLCASSIEWGGTIYFGEGSWLTVV.

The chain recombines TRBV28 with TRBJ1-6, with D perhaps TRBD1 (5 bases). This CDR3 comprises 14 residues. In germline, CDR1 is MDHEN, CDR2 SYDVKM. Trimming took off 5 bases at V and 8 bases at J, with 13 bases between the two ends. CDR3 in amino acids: CASSIQGGDSPLHF. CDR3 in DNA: TGTGCCAGCAGTATCCAGGGCGGGGATTCACCCCTCCACTTT. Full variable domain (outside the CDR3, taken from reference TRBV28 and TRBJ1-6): DVKVTQSSRYLVKRTGEKVFLECVQDMDHENMFWYRQDPGLGLRLIYFSYDVKMKEKGDIPEGYSVSREKKERFSLILESASTNQTSMYLCASSIQGGDSPLHFGNGTRLTVT.

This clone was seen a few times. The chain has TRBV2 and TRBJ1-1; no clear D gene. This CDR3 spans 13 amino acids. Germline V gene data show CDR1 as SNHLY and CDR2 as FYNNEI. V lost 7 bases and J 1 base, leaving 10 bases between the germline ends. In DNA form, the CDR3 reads TGTGCCAGCACCACCGACAAGAACACTGAAGCTTTCTTT. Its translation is CASTTDKNTEAFF.

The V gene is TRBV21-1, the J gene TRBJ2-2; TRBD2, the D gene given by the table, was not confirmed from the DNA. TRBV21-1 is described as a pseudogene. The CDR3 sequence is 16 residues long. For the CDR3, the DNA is TGTGCCAGCAGCACTCTAGCGGGGGAGAACACCGGGGAGCTGTTTTTT. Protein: CASSTLAGENTGELFF.

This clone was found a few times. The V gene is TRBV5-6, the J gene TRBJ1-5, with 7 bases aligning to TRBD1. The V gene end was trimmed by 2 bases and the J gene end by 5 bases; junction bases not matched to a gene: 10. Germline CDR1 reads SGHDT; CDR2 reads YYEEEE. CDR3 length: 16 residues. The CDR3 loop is CASSLWWQGEDQPQHF. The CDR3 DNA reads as TGTGCCAGCAGCTTATGGTGGCAGGGGGAGGATCAGCCCCAGCATTTT. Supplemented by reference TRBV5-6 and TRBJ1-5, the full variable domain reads DAGVTQSPTHLIKTRGQQVTLRCSPKSGHDTVSWYQQALGQGPQFIFQYYEEEERQRGNFPDRFSGHQFPNYSSELNVNALLLGDSALYLCASSLWWQGEDQPQHFGDGTRLSIL.

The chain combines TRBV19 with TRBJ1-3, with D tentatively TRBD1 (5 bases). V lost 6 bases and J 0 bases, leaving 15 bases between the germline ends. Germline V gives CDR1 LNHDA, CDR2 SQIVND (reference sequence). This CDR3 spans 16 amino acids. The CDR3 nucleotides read TGTGCCAGTAGGTTGTCTGGACAAATCTCTGGAAACACCATATATTTT. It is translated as CASRLSGQISGNTIYF.

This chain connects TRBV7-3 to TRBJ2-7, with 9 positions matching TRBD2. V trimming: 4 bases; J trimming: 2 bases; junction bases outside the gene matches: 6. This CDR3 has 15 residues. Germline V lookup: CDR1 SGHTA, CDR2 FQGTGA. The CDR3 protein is CASSSVASGAYEQYF. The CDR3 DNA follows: TGTGCCAGCAGCTCCGTGGCTAGCGGGGCCTACGAGCAGTACTTC.

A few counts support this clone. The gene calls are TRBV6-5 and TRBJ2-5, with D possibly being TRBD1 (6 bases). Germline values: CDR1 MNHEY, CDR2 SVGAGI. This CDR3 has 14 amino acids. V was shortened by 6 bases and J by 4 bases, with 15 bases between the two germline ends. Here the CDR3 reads CASRLQGKGETQYF. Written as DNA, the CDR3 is TGTGCCAGCAGACTCCAGGGGAAGGGAGAGACCCAGTACTTC.

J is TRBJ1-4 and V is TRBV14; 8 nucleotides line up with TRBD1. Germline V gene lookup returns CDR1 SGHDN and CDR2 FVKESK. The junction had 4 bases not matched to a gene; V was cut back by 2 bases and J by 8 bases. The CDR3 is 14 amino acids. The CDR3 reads CASSQQGAREKLFF. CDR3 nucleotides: TGTGCCAGCAGCCAACAGGGGGCTCGGGAAAAACTGTTTTTT.

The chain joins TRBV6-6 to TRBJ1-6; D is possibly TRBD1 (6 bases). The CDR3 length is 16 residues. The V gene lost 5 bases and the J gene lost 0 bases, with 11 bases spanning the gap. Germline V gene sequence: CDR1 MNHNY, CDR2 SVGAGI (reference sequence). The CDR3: CASSAQDSSYNSPLHF. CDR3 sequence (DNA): TGTGCCAGCAGTGCCCAGGACAGCTCCTATAATTCACCCCTCCACTTT.

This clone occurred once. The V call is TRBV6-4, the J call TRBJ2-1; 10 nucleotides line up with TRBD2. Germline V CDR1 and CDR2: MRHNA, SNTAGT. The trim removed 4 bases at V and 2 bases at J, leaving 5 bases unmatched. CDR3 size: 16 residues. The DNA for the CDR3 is TGTGCCAGCAGTGCCGCCCTAGCGGGGGCCTACAATGAGCAGTTCTTC. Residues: CASSAALAGAYNEQFF.

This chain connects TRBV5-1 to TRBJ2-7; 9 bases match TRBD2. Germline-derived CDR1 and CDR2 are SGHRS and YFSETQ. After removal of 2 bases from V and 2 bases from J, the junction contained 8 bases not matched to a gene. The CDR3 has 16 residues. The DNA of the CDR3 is TGCGCCAGCAGCTTCCGAGCGGGAGGCCAACCCTACGAGCAGTACGTC. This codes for CASSFRAGGQPYEQYV.

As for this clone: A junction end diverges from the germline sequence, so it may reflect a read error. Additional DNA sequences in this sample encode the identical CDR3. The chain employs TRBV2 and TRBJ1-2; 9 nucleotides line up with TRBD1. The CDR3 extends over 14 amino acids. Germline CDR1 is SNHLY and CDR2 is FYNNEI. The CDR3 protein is CASGSQGAPDGYTF. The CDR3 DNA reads TGCGCCAGCGGATCACAGGGGGCGCCGGATGGCTACACCTTC.

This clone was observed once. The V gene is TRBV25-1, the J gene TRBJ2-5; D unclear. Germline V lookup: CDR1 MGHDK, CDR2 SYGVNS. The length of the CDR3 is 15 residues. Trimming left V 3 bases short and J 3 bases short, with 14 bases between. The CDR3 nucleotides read TGTGCCAGCAGTGATTCCGGAGCCGTCAAAGAGACCCAGTACTTC. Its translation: CASSDSGAVKETQYF.

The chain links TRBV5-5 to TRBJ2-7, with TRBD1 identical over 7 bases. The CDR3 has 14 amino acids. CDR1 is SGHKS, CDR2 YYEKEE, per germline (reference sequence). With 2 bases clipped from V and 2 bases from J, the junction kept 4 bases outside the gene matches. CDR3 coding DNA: TGTGCCAGCAGCTTCCGGGACAGTCCCTACGAGCAGTACGTC. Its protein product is CASSFRDSPYEQYV.

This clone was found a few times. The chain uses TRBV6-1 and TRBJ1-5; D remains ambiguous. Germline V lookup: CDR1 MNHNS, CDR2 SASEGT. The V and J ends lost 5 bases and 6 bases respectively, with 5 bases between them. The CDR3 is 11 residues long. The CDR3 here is CASSYSQPQHF. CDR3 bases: TGTGCCAGCAGTTACAGTCAGCCCCAGCATTTT.

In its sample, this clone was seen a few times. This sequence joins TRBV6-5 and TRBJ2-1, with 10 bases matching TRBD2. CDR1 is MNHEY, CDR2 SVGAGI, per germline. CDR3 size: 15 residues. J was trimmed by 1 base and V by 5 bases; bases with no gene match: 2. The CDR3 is CASSVSGGSYNEQFF. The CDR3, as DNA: TGTGCCAGCAGTGTTAGCGGGGGGTCCTACAATGAGCAGTTCTTC.

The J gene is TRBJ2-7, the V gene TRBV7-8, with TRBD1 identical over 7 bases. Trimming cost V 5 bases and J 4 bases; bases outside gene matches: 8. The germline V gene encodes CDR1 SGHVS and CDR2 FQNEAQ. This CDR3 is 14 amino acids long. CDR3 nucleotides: TGTGCCAGCAGCATCGACAGGGTTTCGTACGAGCAGTACGTC. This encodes CASSIDRVSYEQYV.

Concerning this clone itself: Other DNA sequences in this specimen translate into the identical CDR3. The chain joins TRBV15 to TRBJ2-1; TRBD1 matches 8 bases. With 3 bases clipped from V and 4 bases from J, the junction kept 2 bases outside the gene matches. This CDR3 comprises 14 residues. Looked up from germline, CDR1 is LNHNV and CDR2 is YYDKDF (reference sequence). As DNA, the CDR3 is TGTGCCACCAGCAGGGACAGGGCATACAATGAGCAGTTCTTC. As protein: CATSRDRAYNEQFF.

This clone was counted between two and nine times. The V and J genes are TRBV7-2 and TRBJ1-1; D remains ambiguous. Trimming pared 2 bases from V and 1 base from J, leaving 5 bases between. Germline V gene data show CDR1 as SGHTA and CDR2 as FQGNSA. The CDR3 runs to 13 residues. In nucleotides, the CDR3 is TGTGCCAGCAGCTTATCATGGAACACTGAAGCTTTCTTT. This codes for CASSLSWNTEAFF.

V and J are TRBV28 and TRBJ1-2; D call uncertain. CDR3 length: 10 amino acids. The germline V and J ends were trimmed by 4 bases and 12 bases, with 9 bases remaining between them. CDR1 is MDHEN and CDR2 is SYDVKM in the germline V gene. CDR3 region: CASSSDSHTF. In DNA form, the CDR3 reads TGTGCCAGCAGTTCAGACTCGCACACCTTC.

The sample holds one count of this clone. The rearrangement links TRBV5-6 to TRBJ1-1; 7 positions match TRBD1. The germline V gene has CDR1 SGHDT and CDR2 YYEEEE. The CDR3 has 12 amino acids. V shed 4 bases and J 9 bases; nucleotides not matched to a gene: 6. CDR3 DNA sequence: TGTGCCAGCAGCCGGGACAGTACTCAAGCTTTCTTT. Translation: CASSRDSTQAFF.

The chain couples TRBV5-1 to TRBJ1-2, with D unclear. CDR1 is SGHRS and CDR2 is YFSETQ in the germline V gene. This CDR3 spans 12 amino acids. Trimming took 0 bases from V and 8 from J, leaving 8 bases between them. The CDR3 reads CASSLGAQGYTF. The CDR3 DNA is TGCGCCAGCAGCTTGGGGGCACAAGGCTACACCTTC.

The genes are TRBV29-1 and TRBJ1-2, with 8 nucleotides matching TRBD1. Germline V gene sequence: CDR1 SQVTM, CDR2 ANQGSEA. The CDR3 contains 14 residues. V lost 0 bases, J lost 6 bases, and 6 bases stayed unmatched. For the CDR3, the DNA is TGCAGCGTTGAAGACGCTGGGACAGGAGATGGCTACACCTTC. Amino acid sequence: CSVEDAGTGDGYTF.

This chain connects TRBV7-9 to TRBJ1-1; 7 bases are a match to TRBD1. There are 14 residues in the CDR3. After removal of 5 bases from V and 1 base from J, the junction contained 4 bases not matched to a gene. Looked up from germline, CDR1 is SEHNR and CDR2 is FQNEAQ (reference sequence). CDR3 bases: TGTGCCAGCAGCATAGGACAGGAGAACACTGAAGCTTTCTTT. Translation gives CASSIGQENTEAFF. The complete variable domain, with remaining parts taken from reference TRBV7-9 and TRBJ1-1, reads DTGVSQNPRHKITKRGQNVTFRCDPISEHNRLYWYRQTLGQGPEFLTYFQNEAQLEKSRLLSDRFSAERPKGSFSTLEIQRTEQGDSAMYLCASSIGQENTEAFFGQGTRLTVV.

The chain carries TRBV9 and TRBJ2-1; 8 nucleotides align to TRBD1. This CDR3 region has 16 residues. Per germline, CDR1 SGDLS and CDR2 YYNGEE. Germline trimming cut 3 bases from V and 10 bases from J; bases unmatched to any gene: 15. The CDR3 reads CASSGSDRVRGFEQFF. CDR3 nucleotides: TGTGCCAGCAGCGGATCGGACAGGGTTCGGGGGTTCGAGCAGTTCTTC.

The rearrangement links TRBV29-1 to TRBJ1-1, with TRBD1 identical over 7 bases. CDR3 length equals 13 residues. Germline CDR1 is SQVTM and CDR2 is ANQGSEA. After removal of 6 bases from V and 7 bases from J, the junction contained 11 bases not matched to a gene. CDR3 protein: CSVPDRAKNEAFF. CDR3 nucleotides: TGCAGCGTCCCTGACAGGGCAAAAAATGAAGCTTTCTTT.

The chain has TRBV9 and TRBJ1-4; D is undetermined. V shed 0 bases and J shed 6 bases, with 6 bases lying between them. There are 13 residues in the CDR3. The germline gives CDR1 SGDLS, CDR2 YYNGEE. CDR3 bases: TGTGCCAGCAGCGTAGGGACTCATGAAAAACTGTTTTTT. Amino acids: CASSVGTHEKLFF.

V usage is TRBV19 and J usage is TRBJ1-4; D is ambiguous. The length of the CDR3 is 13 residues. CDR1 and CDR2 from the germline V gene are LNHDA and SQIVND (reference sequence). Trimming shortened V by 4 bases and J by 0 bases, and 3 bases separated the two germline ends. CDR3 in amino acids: CASSSATNEKLFF. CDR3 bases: TGTGCCAGTAGTAGCGCAACTAATGAAAAACTGTTTTTT.

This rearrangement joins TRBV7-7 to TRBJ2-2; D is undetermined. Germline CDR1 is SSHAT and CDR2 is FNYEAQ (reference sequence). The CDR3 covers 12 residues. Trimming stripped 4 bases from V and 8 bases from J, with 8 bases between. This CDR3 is CASSSDWGELFF. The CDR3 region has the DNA TGTGCCAGCAGCTCTGACTGGGGGGAGCTGTTTTTT.